These 32 T cell receptor beta chains came from one sample sequenced in a study of PD-L1 blockade in urothelial cancer. Profiled with immunoSEQ multiplex PCR; TCRdb holds only in-frame clones, not every one. The sample comprises about 90,000 clones, over 90% of which are singletons, and approximately 9% rests with the top ten. The starting material was PBMCs, obtained around atezolizumab (anti-PD-L1) treatment. These receptors originate from a man aged 55 to 69 with urothelial cancer.

V and J are TRBV27 and TRBJ2-1; 13 nucleotides align to TRBD2. CDR1 is MNHEY, CDR2 SMNVEV, per germline (reference sequence). The CDR3 is 17 amino acids. The V segment lost 5 bases and the J segment 6 bases; nucleotides outside the gene matches: 10. CDR3 in DNA: TGTGCCAGCAGTCCGCAAGGACTAGCGGGAGTGAGCAATGAGCAGTTCTTC. Protein product: CASSPQGLAGVSNEQFF.

V and J are TRBV28 and TRBJ1-4; 9 nucleotides match TRBD1. The CDR3 covers 15 residues. Germline values: CDR1 MDHEN, CDR2 SYDVKM. Trimming cost V 3 bases and J 9 bases; bases outside gene matches: 8. The CDR3 loop is CASSFQDRGAKKLFF. CDR3 DNA: TGTGCCAGCAGTTTTCAGGACAGGGGTGCGAAAAAACTGTTTTTT.

This sequence joins TRBV11-2 and TRBJ2-2; 10 bases agree with TRBD2. The CDR3 totals 15 residues. J gave up 5 bases and V 5 bases, and 5 bases lay outside the gene matches. The germline V gene encodes CDR1 SGHAT and CDR2 FQNNGV. In nucleotides, the CDR3 is TGTGCCAGCAGCGTAGCGGGAGGAGTTACCGGGGAGCTGTTTTTT. It encodes CASSVAGGVTGELFF.

The chain joins TRBV5-1 to TRBJ1-2; 8 bases align to TRBD1. V lost 4 bases and J lost 6; bases outside the gene matches: 5. The CDR3 sequence is 13 residues long. CDR1 is SGHRS and CDR2 is YFSETQ in the germline V gene. CDR3 coding DNA: TGCGCCAGCAGCGCGGACAGGGTGAATGGCTACACCTTC. Its protein product is CASSADRVNGYTF.

The chain is built from TRBV30 and TRBJ2-3; a weak D match, TRBD1 (5 bases). This CDR3 comprises 15 residues. Germline CDR1 and CDR2: GTSNPN and SVGIG (reference sequence). The V end lost 1 base, the J end lost 1 base, and 12 bases lay between the germline ends. CDR3 nucleotide sequence: TGTGCCTGGAGTGGACAGTTTCTTCGCACAGATACGCAGTATTTT. Amino acids: CAWSGQFLRTDTQYF.

This rearrangement joins TRBV30 to TRBJ2-5; D might be TRBD2 (6 bases). The CDR3 consists of 15 residues. With 2 bases removed from V and 3 bases from J, the gap between germline ends came to 16 bases. CDR1 is GTSNPN, CDR2 SVGIG, per germline (reference sequence). The chain's CDR3 is CAWSKGGKGEETQYF. As DNA, the CDR3 is TGTGCCTGGAGTAAAGGCGGGAAGGGAGAAGAGACCCAGTACTTC.

J is TRBJ2-7 and V is TRBV11-2; a weak D match, TRBD2 (5 bases). This CDR3 has 13 amino acids. In germline, CDR1 is SGHAT, CDR2 FQNNGV. Trimming took 3 bases from V and 4 from J, leaving 10 bases between them. CDR3 loop: CASSLREPYEQYF. The CDR3 bases are TGTGCCAGCAGCTTGAGGGAACCTTACGAGCAGTACTTC.

The rearrangement joins TRBV5-1 to TRBJ1-6; TRBD1 might be the D (5 bases). V was clipped by 4 bases and J by 3 bases, with 11 bases between them. Germline V CDR1 and CDR2: SGHRS, YFSETQ. The CDR3 runs to 15 residues. CDR3 sequence reads: CASSGSGIYNSPLHF. The CDR3 coding sequence is TGCGCCAGCAGCGGTTCAGGGATCTATAATTCACCCCTCCACTTT.

The table lists this clone with a few counts. The CDR3 sequence is CAFGGSATDTQYF. CDR3 nucleotide sequence: TGTGCCTTCGGAGGGTCGGCCACAGATACGCAGTATTTT. V usage is TRBV15 and J usage is TRBJ2-3, with D perhaps TRBD2 (6 bases). CDR3 length: 13 amino acids. Trimming stripped 11 bases from V and 2 bases from J, with 14 bases between. Germline CDR1 and CDR2: LNHNV and YYDKDF (reference sequence).

The chain links TRBV5-4 to TRBJ2-5; 10 nucleotides match TRBD2. V dropped 3 bases and J dropped 1; count of bases not matched to a gene: 3. The CDR3 runs 15 residues. Germline values: CDR1 SGHNT, CDR2 YYREEE (reference sequence). CDR3 in DNA: TGTGCCAGCAGCTCCGGGACTAGCGCCCAAGAGACCCAGTACTTC. It codes for CASSSGTSAQETQYF.

The V gene is TRBV4-3, the J gene TRBJ2-5, with unresolved D. The CDR3 loop spans 15 amino acids. CDR1 and CDR2 (germline): LGHNA, YSLEER. Between the trimmed V and J ends, which lost 0 bases and 1 base, there was a span of 9 bases. CDR3: CASSQDYSSQETQYF. CDR3 in DNA: TGCGCCAGCAGCCAAGATTATAGCTCCCAAGAGACCCAGTACTTC.

V gene TRBV27 combines with J gene TRBJ2-7, with 14 bases matching TRBD2. CDR3 length equals 15 residues. J was trimmed by 6 bases and V by 7 bases; bases with no gene match: 8. CDR1 is MNHEY and CDR2 is SMNVEV in the germline V gene (reference sequence). CDR3 in DNA: TGTGCCAGCAAAGGTGGGACTAGCGGGAGTACCGAGCAGTACTTC. It translates to CASKGGTSGSTEQYF.

This chain links TRBV5-1 with TRBJ2-3, with D perhaps matching TRBD2 (5 bases). This CDR3 comprises 20 residues. The V end was cut by 4 bases, the J end by 0 bases, with 27 bases between. In germline, CDR1 is SGHRS, CDR2 YFSETQ. The DNA of the CDR3 is TGCGCCAGCAGCCTCCAGCCGGGATCCGGGAACCTTTTAAGCACAGATACGCAGTATTTT. Amino acids: CASSLQPGSGNLLSTDTQYF.

This chain joins TRBV5-1 and TRBJ1-1; possibly TRBD1 for D (6 bases). Germline values: CDR1 SGHRS, CDR2 YFSETQ. The CDR3 consists of 14 residues. V was pared by 0 bases and J by 5 bases, with 11 bases between. CDR3 nucleotide sequence: TGCGCCAGCAGCTTGGGGGGGCGCGGGACTGAAGCTTTCTTT. This codes for CASSLGGRGTEAFF.

The gene calls are TRBV18 and TRBJ1-2; D is undetermined. The CDR3 runs to 14 residues. The ends were cut back, 7 bases at V and 3 bases at J, with 15 bases in the middle. CDR1 KGHSH and CDR2 LQKENI come from the germline V gene. The CDR3 region is CASLAPSRHYGYTF. The CDR3 region has the DNA TGTGCCAGCTTGGCTCCTTCCCGCCACTATGGCTACACCTTC. The whole variable domain, remainder taken from reference TRBV18 and TRBJ1-2, is NAGVMQNPRHLVRRRGQEARLRCSPMKGHSHVYWYRQLPEEGLKFMVYLQKENIIDESGMPKERFSAEFPKEGPSILRIQQVVRGDSAAYFCASLAPSRHYGYTFGSGTRLTVV.

The chain carries TRBV28 and TRBJ2-7, with 8 bases matching TRBD1. V lost 5 bases to trimming and J lost 6 bases; unmatched junction nucleotides: 15. This CDR3 is built from 16 residues. CDR1 and CDR2 from the germline V gene are MDHEN and SYDVKM. This CDR3 is CASSLRPGQASSEQYF. The DNA of the CDR3 is TGTGCCAGCAGTCTCAGACCGGGACAGGCATCTAGCGAGCAGTACTTC.

CDR3 sequence (DNA): TGTGCCAGCAGGGACACCACGGGCACTGAAGCTTTCTTT. Encoded protein: CASRDTTGTEAFF. The rearrangement links TRBV21-1 to TRBJ1-1; TRBD1 is taken as the D call from the table, unchecked against the DNA. TRBV21-1 is a recognized pseudogene. CDR3 length: 13 residues.

The chain's CDR3 is CASSTGNTIYF. Here the CDR3 DNA reads TGTGCCAGCTCCACTGGAAACACCATATATTTT. The chain links TRBV6-1 to TRBJ1-3; D is undetermined. The CDR3 runs 11 residues. Trimming removed 8 bases from V and 2 bases from J, with 4 bases in between. In germline, CDR1 is MNHNS, CDR2 SASEGT.

This chain connects TRBV9 to TRBJ2-7; the D gene is possibly TRBD1 (6 bases). V lost 0 bases to trimming and J lost 5 bases, with 12 bases between them. CDR3 length: 14 residues. From germline, CDR1 is SGDLS and CDR2 YYNGEE. The CDR3 coding sequence is TGTGCCAGCAGCGTAGGGGGAACAGGGCACGAGCAGTACTTC. Amino acids: CASSVGGTGHEQYF.

The J gene is TRBJ1-4, the V gene TRBV19; 9 bases are shared with TRBD1. The V and J ends lost 7 bases and 7 bases, in that order; junction bases with no gene match: 4. Germline V gives CDR1 LNHDA, CDR2 SQIVND (reference sequence). The CDR3 sequence is 13 residues long. CDR3 loop: CASTGQGGEKLFF. The CDR3 bases are TGTGCCAGTACGGGACAGGGAGGTGAAAAACTGTTTTTT.

This clone has only one observation. This chain joins TRBV5-1 and TRBJ2-5; the D gene is possibly TRBD1 (6 bases). The V end lost 5 bases, the J end lost 4 bases, and 12 bases lay between the germline ends. Germline V gene data show CDR1 as SGHRS and CDR2 as YFSETQ. The CDR3 is 13 residues long. The CDR3 region is CASSQGSRETQYF. CDR3 bases: TGCGCCAGCAGTCAGGGGTCCCGAGAGACCCAGTACTTC. Complete variable domain (other parts from reference TRBV5-1 and TRBJ2-5): KAGVTQTPRYLIKTRGQQVTLSCSPISGHRSVSWYQQTPGQGLQFLFEYFSETQRNKGNFPGRFSGRQFSNSRSEMNVSTLELGDSALYLCASSQGSRETQYFGPGTRLLVL.

The chain uses TRBV11-2 and TRBJ2-5; 8 bases are a match to TRBD2. In germline, CDR1 is SGHAT, CDR2 FQNNGV. CDR3 length: 16 amino acids. Trimming removed 3 bases from V and 6 bases from J; junction bases left unmatched: 12. The CDR3 reads CASSFSASGLPKTQYF. The CDR3 DNA reads as TGTGCCAGCAGCTTTTCCGCTAGCGGGTTACCAAAGACCCAGTACTTC.

The chain is built from TRBV7-2 and TRBJ1-1; TRBD1 matches 12 bases. V gave up 2 bases and J gave up 4 bases; unmatched junction bases: 2. The length of the CDR3 is 15 residues. Germline values: CDR1 SGHTA, CDR2 FQGNSA. This chain's CDR3 is CASSLLGQGATEAFF. The CDR3 DNA reads as TGTGCCAGCAGCTTACTGGGACAGGGGGCCACTGAAGCTTTCTTT.

This chain joins TRBV7-9 and TRBJ1-1; TRBD1 aligns across 12 bases. CDR1 and CDR2 from the germline V gene are SEHNR and FQNEAQ (reference sequence). J lost 1 base, V lost 6 bases, and 9 bases had no gene match. This CDR3 has 17 residues. CDR3 region: CASSAGQGAVGNTEAFF. Written as DNA, the CDR3 is TGTGCCAGCAGTGCGGGACAGGGGGCTGTGGGGAACACTGAAGCTTTCTTT.

This sequence joins TRBV15 and TRBJ2-3, with TRBD2 matching 8 bases. V lost 2 bases to trimming and J lost 4 bases; unmatched junction nucleotides: 11. The CDR3 is 17 amino acids. From germline, CDR1 is LNHNV and CDR2 YYDKDF (reference sequence). DNA of the CDR3: TGTGCCACCAGCAGAACCCTGGCGGGGGGCCAAGCAGATACGCAGTATTTT. Translated: CATSRTLAGGQADTQYF.

The chain has TRBV10-3 and TRBJ1-5; D is perhaps TRBD1 (6 bases). The CDR3 is made up of 16 amino acids. With 3 bases removed from V and 6 bases from J, the gap between germline ends came to 18 bases. From germline, CDR1 is ENHRY and CDR2 SYGVKD. In DNA, the CDR3 is TGTGCCATCAGTGACTCAGAAAGGGGAGGGGGTCAGCCCCAGCATTTT. Residues: CAISDSERGGGQPQHF.

This rearrangement joins TRBV5-6 to TRBJ2-5; 11 bases fit TRBD2. Germline V gene lookup returns CDR1 SGHDT and CDR2 YYEEEE. This CDR3 is 18 amino acids long. Trimming took 3 bases from V and 5 from J; bases not matched to a gene: 15. DNA of the CDR3: TGTGCCAGCAGCTGTCAGGTAGCGGGAGGGCTGTGGGGTGAGACCCAGTACTTC. The encoded protein is CASSCQVAGGLWGETQYF.

This clone was observed a few times. The gene calls are TRBV7-9 and TRBJ1-5; weak D call: TRBD1 (5 bases). The germline V gene encodes CDR1 SEHNR and CDR2 FQNEAQ (reference sequence). Trimming removed 6 bases at V and 7 bases at J, with 16 bases between. The CDR3 loop spans 14 amino acids. DNA of the CDR3: TGTGCCAGCAGTCCTACAGGCATGGGGCAGCCCCAGCATTTT. Its translation is CASSPTGMGQPQHF.

This chain connects TRBV7-2 to TRBJ2-1; weak D call: TRBD1 (5 bases). The CDR3 covers 17 residues. Trimming shortened V by 5 bases and J by 7 bases, and 24 bases separated the two germline ends. The germline CDR1 and CDR2 sequences are SGHTA and FQGNSA. This CDR3 is CASSKVVGRGRRNEQFF. The CDR3 DNA is TGTGCCAGCAGCAAAGTAGTGGGTAGGGGTAGGAGAAATGAGCAGTTCTTC.

The J gene is TRBJ2-3, the V gene TRBV7-2; 7 bases agree with TRBD1. The V and J ends lost 5 bases and 2 bases, in that order; junction bases with no gene match: 10. Per the germline V gene, CDR1 is SGHTA and CDR2 is FQGNSA. This CDR3 has 16 residues. CDR3 DNA sequence: TGTGCCAGCAGCCCTTTGGGGACAGAGTACACAGATACGCAGTATTTT. Its protein is CASSPLGTEYTDTQYF. The whole variable domain, filled in from reference TRBV7-2 and TRBJ2-3, reads GAGVSQSPSNKVTEKGKDVELRCDPISGHTALYWYRQSLGQGLEFLIYFQGNSAPDKSGLPSDRFSAERTGGSVSTLTIQRTQQEDSAVYLCASSPLGTEYTDTQYFGPGTRLTVL.

The CDR3 loop is CASSFSAGQGSSYEQYF. The CDR3 nucleotides are TGCGCCAGCAGCTTTTCCGCTGGACAGGGGAGCTCCTACGAGCAGTACTTC. The chain recombines TRBV5-1 with TRBJ2-7, with TRBD1 matching over 9 bases. Germline assignment: CDR1 SGHRS and CDR2 YFSETQ. With 2 bases clipped from V and 0 bases from J, the junction kept 9 bases outside the gene matches. The CDR3 consists of 17 residues.

V is TRBV30 and J is TRBJ2-1; 15 bases map to TRBD2. Per germline, CDR1 GTSNPN and CDR2 SVGIG (reference sequence). V gave up 3 bases and J gave up 0 bases; unmatched junction bases: 6. This CDR3 has 18 residues. The DNA for the CDR3 is TGTGCCTGGAGCGTAAGGGGACTAGCGGGAGGCTCCTACAATGAGCAGTTCTTC. It translates to CAWSVRGLAGGSYNEQFF.